The entry below gives a single T cell receptor (beta chain) sequence along with its context. Its target antigen remains unknown. It has no much larger one-base neighbor in the sample; base qualities were not kept. This sample was taken from a study of T cell repertoires in cytomegalovirus infection (dated by TCRdb to about 2019). Background on the whole study: Peptide stimulations targeted recently identified HLA-C-restricted CMV epitopes, whose presentation resists viral immunomodulation, together with well-studied HLA-B-restricted epitopes. Donor HLA type was relevant to the analysis, as public TCR beta signatures indicated carriage of CMV infection together with the matching HLA type. Overall results and qualifications from the work: In both this cohort and an independent roughly 350-donor cohort, the cumulative frequency of public TCR beta family members distinguished carriers of CMV infection plus the relevant HLA type. The ex vivo response was dominated by HLA-C-restricted CMV-specific TCR beta clonotypes, which also provided the single most frequent clonotype in two of eight donors.

TCRdb records Illumina HiSeq 1500 as the sequencer. In-frame beta chains were kept once TCRdb had trimmed the public reads at Q25 with fastp and called clones with MiXCR. CDR3 protein sequences are deduplicated, and each keeps its most common genes and DNA. This sample comprises fewer than 1,000,000 distinct CDR3 sequences, around 30% of them detected only once. 11% to 15% of the sample belongs to the ten largest clones. In light of the paper, this sample's treatment or condition label describes: in vitro stimulation with specific CMV peptide epitopes to enrich CMV-specific T cells. The germline V end is reduced by 5 bases and the J end by 11 bases; junction bases left unmatched: 18. The CDR3 holds 16 amino acids from the cysteine to the phenylalanine. Only CDR3 DNA is held: 48 bases, read in frame from base 1. CDR1 and CDR2 (SEHNR, FQNEAQ) derive from the germline V gene (reference sequence).

This receptor was obtained from a human donor in good health (CMV status not recorded). Some clones in this sample may be carry-over from other donors' samples. Specimen: cultured CD8+ T cells from PBMCs, collected from culture after CMV antigen stimulation. This sequence uses TRBV7-9 and TRBJ1-1; TRBD1 matches 9 bases in the middle. In nucleotides, the sequence is TGTGCCAGCAGCCCTACGTCGGGACAGGGTTTTTTGTGCGCTTTCTTT. Translated, it reads CASSPTSGQGFLCAFF.